The clone carrying this T cell receptor (beta chain) was detected only a few times. The antigen is not known. The CDR3 extends over 17 amino acids. Germline V gene data show CDR1 as SGHVS and CDR2 as FQNEAQ. The V gene lost 2 bases and the J gene lost 8 bases, with 22 bases spanning the gap. The data derive from a study of T-cell memory formation after mild COVID-19. Findings of the study overall: Confirmation of SARS-CoV-2 specificity was lacking for second-wave clones peaking day 37.

The authors produced TCR alpha and TCR beta cDNA libraries with sample barcodes and UMIs by 5'RACE using constant-segment primers. Via MiXCR, TCRdb re-called the 5' RACE reads, giving one row per CDR3 protein. Among over 120,000 distinct CDR3 sequences listed, around 27% were seen once. Sequencing was done on a sample of PBMCs or a T cell subset sorted from them (not recorded which). This TCR came from an adult woman who had mild COVID-19 (a few samples of this study predate the infection). Cell type and time point are not known. The J gene is TRBJ2-1, the V gene TRBV7-8; TRBD2 is a possible D gene (7 bases). The CDR3 here is CASSLRKGEGLVDEQFF. The DNA for the CDR3 is TGTGCCAGCAGCTTAAGAAAGGGGGAGGGCCTGGTAGATGAGCAGTTCTTC.